This is a list of T cell receptor beta chains from one sample in a study of CD8+CD57+ T cells in acquired aplastic anemia. Each CDR3 protein is one row after TCRdb ran MiXCR on the reads. Counted here are around 140,000 distinct CDR3 sequences, 41% occurring once; the ten biggest clones make up 7.5% to 9.5%. Sequencing was done on a sample of sorted CD4+, CD8+, or CD8+CD57+ T cells (not recorded which) from PBMCs. All receptors come from a human donor in good health, serving as a control. Both conserved end residues are trimmed from each CDR3. Size is omitted from some rows. Given values are once, few, many or a class for expanded clones.

clone_size: -
v_call: TRBV10-2
j_call: TRBJ1-3
cdr3_aa: ASKGSSGNTIY

clone_size: -
v_call: TRBV20-1
j_call: TRBJ2-7
cdr3_aa: SAPREAGVEQY

clone_size: -
v_call: TRBV6-1
j_call: TRBJ2-5
cdr3_aa: ASSERLGSGSKETQY

clone_size: few
v_call: TRBV10-3
j_call: TRBJ1-2
cdr3_aa: AISEWTSVANGYT

clone_size: few
v_call: TRBV18
j_call: TRBJ1-3
cdr3_aa: ASSSGGANSGNTIY

clone_size: -
v_call: TRBV2
j_call: TRBJ1-2
cdr3_aa: ASSELLLQGAIGYT

clone_size: -
v_call: TRBV3-1
j_call: TRBJ2-5
cdr3_aa: ASSKARVGTQY

clone_size: many
v_call: TRBV4-1
j_call: TRBJ1-5
cdr3_aa: ASSQADRAMGNQPQH

clone_size: -
v_call: TRBV24-1
j_call: TRBJ1-5
cdr3_aa: ATSDSGLAGPQH

clone_size: many
v_call: TRBV30
j_call: TRBJ1-5
cdr3_aa: AWSGTVGQPQH

clone_size: -
v_call: TRBV2
j_call: TRBJ1-6
cdr3_aa: ASSARSRGSSPLH

clone_size: many
v_call: TRBV6-5
j_call: TRBJ1-4
cdr3_aa: ASSYSGTYVEKLF

clone_size: -
v_call: TRBV15
j_call: TRBJ2-2
cdr3_aa: ATSRDLGLGATGELF

clone_size: few
v_call: TRBV25-1
j_call: TRBJ2-7
cdr3_aa: ASRAPGTGVRAYEQY

clone_size: -
v_call: TRBV2
j_call: TRBJ1-5
cdr3_aa: ASSLVGYQPQH

clone_size: many
v_call: TRBV2
j_call: TRBJ1-1
cdr3_aa: ASMGPGQGEAF

clone_size: -
v_call: TRBV7-6
j_call: TRBJ2-6
cdr3_aa: ASSLESGANVLT

clone_size: -
v_call: TRBV5-5
j_call: TRBJ2-7
cdr3_aa: ASSFPYGGSDEQY

clone_size: many
v_call: TRBV9
j_call: TRBJ2-1
cdr3_aa: ASSVRSSGSGRNEQF

clone_size: many
v_call: TRBV12-3/TRBV12-4
j_call: TRBJ1-2
cdr3_aa: ASSPDRGMSSGYT

clone_size: many
v_call: TRBV20-1
j_call: TRBJ1-5
cdr3_aa: SATDSTNQPQH

clone_size: few
v_call: TRBV19
j_call: TRBJ1-4
cdr3_aa: VSSFQGQGNEKLF

clone_size: many
v_call: TRBV12-3/TRBV12-4
j_call: TRBJ2-7
cdr3_aa: ASSRGFEGH

clone_size: many
v_call: TRBV3-1
j_call: TRBJ2-7
cdr3_aa: ASSQVRHEQY

clone_size: medium-sized
v_call: TRBV19
j_call: TRBJ1-5
cdr3_aa: ASSGTGGNQPQH

clone_size: many
v_call: TRBV4-1
j_call: TRBJ2-3
cdr3_aa: ASSLGQGAFTDTQY

clone_size: many
v_call: TRBV9
j_call: TRBJ1-3
cdr3_aa: ASSVDGLSGNTIY

clone_size: -
v_call: TRBV24-1
j_call: TRBJ1-1
cdr3_aa: ATSETGGVGGTEAF

clone_size: many
v_call: TRBV12-3/TRBV12-4
j_call: TRBJ1-2
cdr3_aa: ASSLQGYSGYT

clone_size: many
v_call: TRBV20-1
j_call: TRBJ1-1
cdr3_aa: SARAGGAVTEAF

clone_size: -
v_call: TRBV10-3
j_call: TRBJ2-7
cdr3_aa: AIHPGQGAYEQY

clone_size: -
v_call: TRBV19
j_call: TRBJ2-3
cdr3_aa: ASTRQSTDTQY

clone_size: many
v_call: TRBV20-1
j_call: TRBJ2-2
cdr3_aa: SAAMGPGELF

clone_size: many
v_call: TRBV2
j_call: TRBJ1-1
cdr3_aa: ASSDRERFTEAF

clone_size: few
v_call: TRBV12-3/TRBV12-4
j_call: TRBJ1-5
cdr3_aa: ASSSYSNQPRH